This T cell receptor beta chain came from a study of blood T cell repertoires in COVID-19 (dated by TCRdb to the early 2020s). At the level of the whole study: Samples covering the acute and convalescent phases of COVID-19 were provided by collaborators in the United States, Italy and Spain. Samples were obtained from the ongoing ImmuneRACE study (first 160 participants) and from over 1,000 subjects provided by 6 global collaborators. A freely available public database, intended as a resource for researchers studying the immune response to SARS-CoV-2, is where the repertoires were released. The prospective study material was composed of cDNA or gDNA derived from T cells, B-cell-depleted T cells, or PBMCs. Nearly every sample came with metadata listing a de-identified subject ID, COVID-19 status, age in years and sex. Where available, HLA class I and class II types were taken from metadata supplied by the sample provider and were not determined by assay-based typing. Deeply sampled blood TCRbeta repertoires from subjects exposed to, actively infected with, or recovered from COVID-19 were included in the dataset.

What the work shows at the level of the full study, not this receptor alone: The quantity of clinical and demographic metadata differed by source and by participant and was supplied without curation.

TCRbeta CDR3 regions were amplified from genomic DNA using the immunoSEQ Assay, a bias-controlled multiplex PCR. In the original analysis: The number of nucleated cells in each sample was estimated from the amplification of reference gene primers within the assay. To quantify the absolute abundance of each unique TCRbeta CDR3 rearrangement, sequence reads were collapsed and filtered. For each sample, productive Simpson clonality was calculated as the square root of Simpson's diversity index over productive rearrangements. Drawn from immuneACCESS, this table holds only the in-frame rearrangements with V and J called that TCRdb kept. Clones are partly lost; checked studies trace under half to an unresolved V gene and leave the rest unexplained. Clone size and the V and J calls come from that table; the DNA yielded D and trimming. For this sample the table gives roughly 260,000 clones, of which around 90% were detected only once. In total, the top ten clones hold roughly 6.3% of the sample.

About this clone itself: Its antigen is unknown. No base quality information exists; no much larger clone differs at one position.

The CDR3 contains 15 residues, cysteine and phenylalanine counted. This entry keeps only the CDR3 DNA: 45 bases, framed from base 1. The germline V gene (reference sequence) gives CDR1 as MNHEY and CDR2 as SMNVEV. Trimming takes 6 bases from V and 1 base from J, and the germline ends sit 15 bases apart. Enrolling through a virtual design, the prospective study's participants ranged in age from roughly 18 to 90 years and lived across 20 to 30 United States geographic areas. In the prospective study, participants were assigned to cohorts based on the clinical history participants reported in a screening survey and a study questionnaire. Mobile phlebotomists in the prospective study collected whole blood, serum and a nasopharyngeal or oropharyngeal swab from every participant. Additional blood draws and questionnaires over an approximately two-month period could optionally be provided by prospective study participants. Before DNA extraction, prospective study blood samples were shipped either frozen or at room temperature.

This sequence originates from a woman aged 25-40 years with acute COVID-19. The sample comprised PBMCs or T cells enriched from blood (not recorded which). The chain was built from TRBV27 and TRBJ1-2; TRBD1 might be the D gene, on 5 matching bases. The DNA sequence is TGTGCCAGCAGGCGAGTGGACACACATAACTATGGCTACACCTTC. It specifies CASRRVDTHNYGYTF.